Described below is a single T cell receptor beta chain sequence and its context. Sequenced by immunoSEQ multiplex PCR; TCRdb stores in-frame clones only, minus some. There are fewer than 95,000 clones in the sample; around nine tenths occur only once, and 0.4% to 0.55% lies in the top ten. This record comes from a study of OX40 agonist ivuxolimab in advanced cancers. V was clipped by 5 bases and J by 7 bases, with 17 bases between them. Germline CDR1 reads LNHDA; CDR2 reads SQIVND (reference sequence). The CDR3 is made up of 14 amino acids. Sample: CD4+ or CD8+ T cells sorted from blood, taken in a trial of the OX40 agonist ivuxolimab. The V call is TRBV19, the J call TRBJ2-5; perhaps TRBD1 as D (6 bases). This TCR derives from an adult with an advanced solid tumor such as melanoma, head and neck, liver or kidney cancer. The CDR3 reads CASSSTGTSGTQYF. In DNA, the CDR3 is TGTGCCAGTAGTTCGACAGGAACCTCCGGGACCCAGTACTTC.